Listed below are T cell receptor beta chains from one sample, sequenced in a study of T cells in localized non-small cell lung cancer. Some clones are missing from TCRdb's copy, which holds only in-frame ones; the method was immunoSEQ multiplex PCR. The sample has around 28,000 clones; around 90% are singletons. The source material was peripheral blood, sampled before any cancer treatment. The receptors originated from a woman aged 18-49 years with stage I lung adenocarcinoma. Each CDR3 is given without its conserved first and last residue.

cdr3_length	v_call	j_call	cdr3_aa
14	TRBV6-6	TRBJ2-1	ASSYSDSLYYNEQF
15	TRBV9	TRBJ2-5	ASSRGLWVGRGETQY
14	TRBV4-2	TRBJ1-1	ASSPMAGGQETEAF
14	TRBV18	TRBJ1-2	ASSPRTGTGNLGYT
13	TRBV7-6	TRBJ1-1	ASALDRGRGTEAF
10	TRBV29-1	TRBJ2-1	SVRGQVDEQF
14	TRBV5-1	TRBJ2-7	ASSVNPDRVTYEQY
13	TRBV9	TRBJ2-1	ASSESGISYNEQF
16	TRBV29-1	TRBJ1-2	SVGGLGQGDSEYYGYT
18	TRBV23-1	TRBJ1-2	AAHNRLVIRQNYANYGYT
16	TRBV19	TRBJ2-1	ASSILGTSGIFYNEQF
14	TRBV7-9	TRBJ2-3	ASSEDGWAGTDTQY
12	TRBV28	TRBJ1-1	ASSLFVGIKGAF
12	TRBV29-1	TRBJ1-2	SVSSGSNSYGYT
13	TRBV9	TRBJ2-3	ASSRRVPSTDTQY
14	TRBV4-3	TRBJ1-2	ASSQDGVRDGYGYT
10	TRBV19	TRBJ2-1	ASSIGGREQF
13	TRBV7-9	TRBJ2-1	ASSSGLVSYNEQF
12	TRBV2	TRBJ2-3	ASSERSGTDTQY
14	TRBV11-1	TRBJ2-1	ASSYAAGPLYNEQF
12	TRBV6-6	TRBJ2-7	ASSLRTNSYEQY
11	TRBV28	TRBJ1-5	ASSPGQGWPQH
12	TRBV5-1	TRBJ1-1	ASSPGLSDTEAF
13	TRBV9	TRBJ1-1	ASSAPDRGRTEAF
10	TRBV28	TRBJ2-1	ASSPSFNEQF
12	TRBV6-5	TRBJ2-7	ASSSLGETYEQY
16	TRBV18	TRBJ1-1	ASSPRGTVQGRDTEAF
15	TRBV15	TRBJ2-1	ATSRERSGSQYNEQF
14	TRBV11-1	TRBJ2-2	ASRGTNSMNTGELF
11	TRBV19	TRBJ1-5	ASSTGPFKAQH
8	TRBV7-6	TRBJ2-5	ASSQETQY
12	TRBV2	TRBJ1-5	ASSENEGNQPQH
11	TRBV27	TRBJ1-2	ASRQQGNYGYT
12	TRBV27	TRBJ2-1	AIGLAGVRNEQF
7	TRBV20-1	TRBJ1-2	SASGGYT
10	TRBV9	TRBJ2-1	ASSGVGDEQF
10	TRBV7-9	TRBJ2-5	ASSLLKETQY
11	TRBV5-6	TRBJ1-2	ASSTGQNYGYT
11	TRBV6-1	TRBJ2-7	ASSERSVDEQY
13	TRBV5-1	TRBJ2-1	ASSPRDNSYNEQF
13	TRBV5-4	TRBJ1-1	ASSSNRGQDTEAF
13	TRBV5-6	TRBJ2-6	ASSDWRVGANVLT
12	TRBV9	TRBJ2-1	ASNLGLAEDEQF
12	TRBV6-6	TRBJ1-1	ASSRRGENTEAF
14	TRBV5-4	TRBJ2-1	ASSLGPPRTYNEQF
12	TRBV2	TRBJ1-5	ASSYGGVDQPQH
10	TRBV9	TRBJ2-1	ASSVNYNEQF
13	TRBV27	TRBJ1-2	ASSFMGQDLYGYT
14	TRBV2	TRBJ1-5	ASSYYMAELNQPQH
13	TRBV18	TRBJ2-2	ASSPLELNTGELF